The source of this T cell receptor beta chain is a study of shared clonotypes between healthy human individuals. A word on this clone: The antigen remains unidentified.

Per the germline V gene, CDR1 is MNHNS and CDR2 is SASEGT. V gave up 0 bases and J gave up 9 bases; unmatched junction bases: 6. CDR3 length equals 15 residues. The deep-level immunoSEQ assay was used. How the authors handled the data: ImmunoSEQ sequences covered only the junction and lacked quality scores; filtering therefore differed. TCRdb's table, derived via immunoSEQ multiplex PCR, lists solely in-frame clones and lacks some. Clonal size and the V and J genes are those of that table, whereas D and trimming came from the DNA. The sample includes hundreds of thousands of clones, roughly 77% of them seen just once. Recent acute infections and vaccinations were absent in the healthy HIV-negative adult donors. Study-wide results and caveats: Researchers sampled only blood; tissue repertoires likely differ.

The chain combines TRBV6-1 with TRBJ1-5; 9 bases are shared with TRBD1. The sequenced sample was PBMCs. The TCR comes from a woman aged 40-49 years in good health. Some clones in this sample may be carry-over from other donors' samples. The CDR3 DNA reads as TGTGCCAGCAGTGAAGCTGGGGGACAGGGTCGGCCCCAGCATTTT. Translated: CASSEAGGQGRPQHF.